This TCR beta chain was observed in a study of blood T cell repertoires in COVID-19. Study details: Collection of acute and convalescent COVID-19 samples took place in the United States, Italy and Spain. PBMCs, B-cell-depleted T cells, or T cells were the source of the cDNA or gDNA that made up the material.

In the authors' methods: Scientists estimated how many nucleated cells there were by amplifying reference gene primers. Assay used: immunoSEQ multiplex PCR; TCRdb lists only in-frame clones, some missing. V, J and clone size are taken as reported in that table, and D and trimming were inferred from the DNA itself. The sample yields approximately 170,000 clones, around 82% seen once. Specimen: peripheral blood. The clonotype was recovered from a woman of 80 years or more with active or convalescent COVID-19.

For the CDR3, the DNA is TGTGCCAGCAGGACGCAGGGAACCGGAAACAATGAGCAGTTCTTC. It is translated as CASRTQGTGNNEQFF. V gene TRBV28 combines with J gene TRBJ2-1, with D possibly matching TRBD1 (5 bases). V lost 6 bases and J 5 bases, leaving 17 bases between the germline ends. The CDR3 spans 15 residues. Germline CDR1 reads MDHEN; CDR2 reads SYDVKM.